The entry below describes one T cell receptor beta chain. Its specificity is not known. This sample stems from a study of early T cells in non-severe SARS-CoV-2 infection. Overall study context: Sequenced material consisted of bulk RNA (from unsorted whole blood), and chains were unpaired. Whole-study findings and limits: Private and CD4 specificities were missed by VDJdb matching, skewed to anti-spike CD8.

As part of library construction, unique molecular identifiers were attached to individual cDNA molecules. TCRdb passed the 5' RACE reads through MiXCR, listing each CDR3 protein once. The data show about 59,000 distinct CDR3 sequences, with around 14% seen just once and approximately 8.5% held by the top ten. Trimming shortened V by 0 bases and J by 3 bases, and 9 bases separated the two germline ends. The CDR3 spans 14 residues. In germline, CDR1 is MNHEY, CDR2 SMNVEV (reference sequence). The source material was whole blood, sampled at baseline. This sequence was found in an adult who was a healthcare worker with PCR-confirmed SARS-CoV-2 infection or an uninfected control (not recorded which). The genes are TRBV27 and TRBJ2-7; D remains ambiguous. CDR3 loop: CASSLSWPFYEQYF. The CDR3 DNA is TGTGCCAGCAGTTTATCCTGGCCTTTCTACGAGCAGTACTTC.